These 6 T cell receptor beta chains were sequenced from one sample in a study of radiotherapy plus CTLA-4 blockade in lung cancer. Repertoires were generated with immunoSEQ multiplex PCR, while TCRdb's copy carries only in-frame clones and drops some. Found here are about 88,000 clones, 55% to 75% of them singletons; the top ten hold over 11%. This specimen was peripheral blood, taken from a patient treated with radiotherapy plus ipilimumab. These receptors were obtained from a human donor with non-small cell lung cancer that progressed on radiotherapy plus ipilimumab.

The chain uses TRBV27 and TRBJ1-2, with a possible D match to TRBD1 (5 bases). Between the trimmed V and J ends, which lost 0 bases and 6 bases, there was a span of 17 bases. The CDR3 is 16 amino acids. CDR1 is MNHEY, CDR2 SMNVEV, per germline (reference sequence). The CDR3 protein is CASSLSYPRGADGYTF. In DNA, the CDR3 is TGTGCCAGCAGTTTATCCTACCCCCGGGGCGCCGATGGCTACACCTTC.

The gene calls are TRBV29-1 and TRBJ1-2; D unclear. The germline V and J ends were trimmed by 7 bases and 5 bases, with 11 bases remaining between them. The CDR3 extends over 11 amino acids. CDR1 is SQVTM and CDR2 is ANQGSEA in the germline V gene. The CDR3 bases are TGCAGCGCCTCGGACGGGTATGGCTACACCTTC. It specifies CSASDGYGYTF.

The rearrangement joins TRBV29-1 to TRBJ1-2; no definite D call. Trimming stripped 0 bases from V and 14 bases from J, with 16 bases between. Looked up from germline, CDR1 is SQVTM and CDR2 is ANQGSEA. The CDR3 runs to 12 residues. Written as DNA, the CDR3 is TGCAGCGTTGAAGAACCAGCTCGGGGAGTAACCTTC. Residues: CSVEEPARGVTF.

The chain couples TRBV27 to TRBJ2-7; either TRBD1 or TRBD2 may supply D (5 bases each). Trimming took off 10 bases at V and 1 base at J, with 14 bases between the two ends. Germline CDR1 reads MNHEY; CDR2 reads SMNVEV (reference sequence). The CDR3 loop spans 13 amino acids. Here the CDR3 reads CATRTWGSYEQYF. The CDR3 DNA reads TGTGCCACAAGGACATGGGGGTCCTACGAGCAGTACTTC.

The rearrangement links TRBV18 to TRBJ1-1; a possible D gene is TRBD1 (5 bases). Germline-derived CDR1 and CDR2 are KGHSH and LQKENI. V gave up 3 bases and J gave up 8 bases, with 16 bases separating them. CDR3 length: 14 amino acids. The chain's CDR3 is CASSPTRDGREAFF. CDR3 sequence (DNA): TGTGCCAGCTCACCGACCCGGGACGGGAGGGAAGCTTTCTTT. Full variable domain (missing parts from reference TRBV18 and TRBJ1-1): NAGVMQNPRHLVRRRGQEARLRCSPMKGHSHVYWYRQLPEEGLKFMVYLQKENIIDESGMPKERFSAEFPKEGPSILRIQQVVRGDSAAYFCASSPTRDGREAFFGQGTRLTVV.

The chain combines TRBV6-5 with TRBJ1-4; D is ambiguous. The ends were cut back, 5 bases at V and 0 bases at J, with 7 bases in the middle. The CDR3 has 14 residues. CDR1 and CDR2 (germline): MNHEY, SVGAGI. The CDR3 bases are TGTGCCAGCAGTCAGATTGCAACTAATGAAAAACTGTTTTTT. It translates to CASSQIATNEKLFF.